A selection of T cell receptor beta chains follows, all from one sample in a study of blood T cell repertoires in COVID-19. The repertoire was sequenced with immunoSEQ multiplex PCR; TCRdb's copy has only in-frame clones and lacks some. The table shows around 42,000 clones, with 60% to 80% occurring only once. Material: peripheral blood. These receptors came from an elderly woman with acute or convalescent COVID-19. CDR3s include the opening cysteine and the closing phenylalanine or tryptophan. The size of a clone is reported for some rows only, either as once, few or many, or as a class for expanded clones.

V gene	J gene	clone size	CDR3 protein
TRBV2	TRBJ1-2	NA	CASSTGGAGYYGYTF
TRBV5-6	TRBJ1-3	NA	CASSLALTGVSSGNTIYF
TRBV6-6	TRBJ1-2	NA	CASGGTDYGYTF
TRBV27	TRBJ2-1	NA	CASSSGLAGYNEQFF
TRBV18	TRBJ1-1	NA	CASSPMDITLNTEAFF
TRBV7-2	TRBJ2-1	NA	CASSLAVGQYNEQFF
TRBV11-2	TRBJ1-2	NA	CASSSAGTVNYGYTF
TRBV14	TRBJ2-7	NA	CASSQLRTSGSYEQYF
TRBV30	TRBJ2-5	few	CAWSEETGPQETQYF
TRBV6-6	TRBJ2-5	NA	CAMGSVQETQYF
TRBV11-2	TRBJ1-3	few	CASSLRQGAENTIYF
TRBV4-2	TRBJ2-4	NA	CASSQDPSGRLAKNIQYF
TRBV11-3	TRBJ2-2	few	CASSPSTGVDTGELFF
TRBV5-4	TRBJ2-1	few	CASSLPGTSGNNEQFF
TRBV10-3	TRBJ1-2	NA	CAISEYSGSWGYTF
TRBV7-9	TRBJ1-5	NA	CASSQDRVGGPQHF
TRBV9	TRBJ1-1	NA	CASSEGQDTEAFF
TRBV20-1	TRBJ1-5	NA	CSASDYALSQHF
TRBV7-3	TRBJ1-1	NA	CASSLSSRSEAFF
TRBV5-6	TRBJ1-6	NA	CASRDRGRGSPLHF
TRBV10-3	TRBJ1-5	NA	CAISPSGNAQPQHF
TRBV9	TRBJ1-4	NA	CASSPGFNEKLFF
TRBV28	TRBJ1-3	NA	CASRSQGAGNTIYF
TRBV4-3	TRBJ2-3	NA	CASSQDYPRTRTSTDTQYF
TRBV7-9	TRBJ1-4	NA	CASSFPGTGNEKLFF
TRBV27	TRBJ1-2	NA	CASSSQGVDWGYTF
TRBV6-5	TRBJ1-2	NA	CASSYQQANYGYTF
TRBV5-1	TRBJ2-7	NA	CASRPSTSASYEQYF
TRBV5-4	TRBJ2-5	NA	CASSLASGRGETQYF
TRBV6-1	TRBJ1-5	NA	CASSESTVDQPQHF
TRBV2	TRBJ1-6	NA	CASSVQGGESPLHF
TRBV5-6	TRBJ2-7	NA	CASSFPSPRSSYEQYF
TRBV18	TRBJ2-2	NA	CASSPAQGTGELFF
TRBV18	TRBJ2-7	NA	CASSLLSYEQYF
TRBV27	TRBJ1-6	few	CASSIDRGSFYNSPLHF
TRBV7-9	TRBJ1-1	once	CASRPDRGNTEAFF
TRBV6-6	TRBJ1-5	NA	CASKTGDQSNQPQHF